The text below deals with one T cell receptor (beta chain). Its antigen is unidentified. The data were obtained in a study of OX40 agonist ivuxolimab in advanced cancers. Notes on the study in general: The antigens recognized by the expanded peripheral T cells, that is their antigen specificity, were not determined. CD8+ T cells (on average) carried more expanded clones than CD4+ T cells.

The protocol was immunoSEQ multiplex PCR, while the TCRdb copy is restricted to in-frame clones and leaves out a portion. The data contain around 38,000 clones, under 85% of them singletons. J was trimmed by 15 bases and V by 1 base; bases with no gene match: 13. The CDR3 is 15 residues long. The germline V gene has CDR1 GTSNPN and CDR2 SVGIG (reference sequence). J is TRBJ1-3 and V is TRBV30, with 12 nucleotides matching TRBD1. The clonotype comes from an adult with an advanced solid tumor such as melanoma, head and neck, liver or kidney cancer. Source: CD4+ or CD8+ T cells sorted from blood, taken in a trial of the OX40 agonist ivuxolimab. CDR3 protein: CAWSALGTGGGVGYF. CDR3 DNA: TGTGCCTGGAGTGCCCTAGGGACAGGGGGCGGCGTCGGATATTTT.